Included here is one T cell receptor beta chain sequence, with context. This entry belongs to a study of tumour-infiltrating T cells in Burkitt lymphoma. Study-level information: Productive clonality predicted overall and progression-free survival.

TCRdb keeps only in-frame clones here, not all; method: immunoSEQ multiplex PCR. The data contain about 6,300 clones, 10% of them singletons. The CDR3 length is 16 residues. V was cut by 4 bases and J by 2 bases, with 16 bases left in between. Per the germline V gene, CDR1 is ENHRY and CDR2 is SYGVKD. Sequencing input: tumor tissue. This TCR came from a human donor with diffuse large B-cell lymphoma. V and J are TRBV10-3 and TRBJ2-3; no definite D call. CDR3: CAISGQTGVPTDTQYF. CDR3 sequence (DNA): TGTGCCATCAGTGGCCAGACGGGCGTCCCCACAGATACGCAGTATTTT.